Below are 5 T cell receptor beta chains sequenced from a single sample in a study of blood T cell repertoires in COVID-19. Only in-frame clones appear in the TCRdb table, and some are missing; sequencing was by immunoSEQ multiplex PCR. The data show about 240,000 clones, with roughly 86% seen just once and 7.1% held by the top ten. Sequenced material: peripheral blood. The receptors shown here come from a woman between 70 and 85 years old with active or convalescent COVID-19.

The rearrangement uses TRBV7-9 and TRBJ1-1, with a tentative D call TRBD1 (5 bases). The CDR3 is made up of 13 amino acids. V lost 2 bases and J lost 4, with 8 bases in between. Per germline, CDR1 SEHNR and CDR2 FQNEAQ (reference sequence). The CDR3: CASSLLGGTEAFF. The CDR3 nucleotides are TGTGCCAGCAGCTTATTGGGGGGCACTGAAGCTTTCTTT.

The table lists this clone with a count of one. The CDR3 spells CASSERQTPSTDTQYF. CDR3 nucleotides: TGTGCCAGCAGCGAGCGACAGACTCCTAGCACAGATACGCAGTATTTT. J is TRBJ2-3 and V is TRBV11-3; weak D call: TRBD1 (5 bases). V lost 5 bases to trimming and J lost 0 bases, with 15 bases between them. The CDR3 length is 16 residues. CDR1 and CDR2 from the germline V gene are SGHNT and YENEEA.

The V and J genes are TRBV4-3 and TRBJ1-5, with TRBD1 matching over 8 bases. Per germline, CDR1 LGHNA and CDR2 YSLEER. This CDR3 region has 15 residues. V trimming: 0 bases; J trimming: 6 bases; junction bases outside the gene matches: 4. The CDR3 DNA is TGCGCCAGCAGCCAAGATGGAACAGGGGGTCAGCCCCAGCATTTT. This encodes CASSQDGTGGQPQHF.

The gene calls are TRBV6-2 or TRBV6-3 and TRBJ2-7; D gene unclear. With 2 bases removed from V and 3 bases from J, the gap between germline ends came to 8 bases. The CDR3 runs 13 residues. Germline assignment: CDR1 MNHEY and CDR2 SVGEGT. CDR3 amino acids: CASSYGQSYEQYF. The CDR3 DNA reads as TGTGCCAGCAGTTACGGGCAGAGCTACGAGCAGTACTTC.

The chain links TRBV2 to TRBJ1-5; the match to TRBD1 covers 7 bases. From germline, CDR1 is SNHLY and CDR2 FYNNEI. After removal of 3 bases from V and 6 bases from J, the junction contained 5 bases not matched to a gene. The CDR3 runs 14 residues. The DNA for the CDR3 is TGTGCCAGCAGTGACCCCACAGGGGTTCAGCCCCAGCATTTT. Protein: CASSDPTGVQPQHF.